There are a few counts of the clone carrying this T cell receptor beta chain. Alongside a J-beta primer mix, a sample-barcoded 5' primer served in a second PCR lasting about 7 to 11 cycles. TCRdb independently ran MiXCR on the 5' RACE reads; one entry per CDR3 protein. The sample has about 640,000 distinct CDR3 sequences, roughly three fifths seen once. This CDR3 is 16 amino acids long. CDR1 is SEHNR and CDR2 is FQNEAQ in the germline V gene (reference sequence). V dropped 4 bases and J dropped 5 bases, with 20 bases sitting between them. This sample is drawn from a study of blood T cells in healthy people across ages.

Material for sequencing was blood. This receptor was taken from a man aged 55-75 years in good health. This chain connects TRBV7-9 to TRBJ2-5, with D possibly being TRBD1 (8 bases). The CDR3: CASSSNRGGLRETQYF. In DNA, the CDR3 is TGTGCCAGCAGCTCAAACAGGGGGGGCCTCAGGGAGACCCAGTACTTC.